These 25 T cell receptor beta chains share one sample of origin, sequenced in a study of control samples from healthy donors and cancer patients. The data were produced by immunoSEQ multiplex PCR, yet TCRdb's version contains in-frame clones alone and is incomplete. Among roughly 74,000 clones, just under 95% were seen once, and the ten largest hold around 4.7%. Sequencing input: blood. These receptors originate from a woman aged 18-29 years in good health.

The chain carries TRBV7-9 and TRBJ2-1; 14 nucleotides match TRBD2. The CDR3 extends over 17 amino acids. Germline CDR1 reads SEHNR; CDR2 reads FQNEAQ (reference sequence). The trim removed 5 bases at V and 3 bases at J, leaving 6 bases unmatched. DNA for the CDR3: TGTGCCAGCAGCACGGGGGGACTAGCGGGAGTCTACAATGAGCAGTTCTTC. This translates into CASSTGGLAGVYNEQFF.

This rearrangement joins TRBV19 to TRBJ1-2; TRBD1 is a possible D gene (5 bases). V was shortened by 2 bases and J by 0 bases, with 10 bases between the two germline ends. Germline V lookup: CDR1 LNHDA, CDR2 SQIVND (reference sequence). There are 15 residues in the CDR3. CDR3 bases: TGTGCCAGTAGTATAAGGGGCCCCCCTAACTATGGCTACACCTTC. As protein: CASSIRGPPNYGYTF.

V and J are TRBV10-2 and TRBJ2-2, with 12 positions matching TRBD2. The germline CDR1 and CDR2 sequences are WSHSY and SAAADI. This CDR3 spans 17 amino acids. The ends lost 7 bases at V and 0 bases at J; junction bases unmatched: 6. CDR3 coding DNA: TGCGCCAGCAAGACTAGCGGGGGCCCAGCGAACACCGGGGAGCTGTTTTTT. Its translation is CASKTSGGPANTGELFF.

This chain joins TRBV19 and TRBJ1-2; no clear D. CDR1 is LNHDA, CDR2 SQIVND, per germline (reference sequence). The CDR3 contains 14 residues. V was pared by 3 bases and J by 4 bases, with 12 bases between. The CDR3 DNA follows: TGTGCCAGTAGTATTAGTCCAGATTCCTATGGCTACACCTTC. Protein: CASSISPDSYGYTF.

The chain has TRBV7-9 and TRBJ2-2, with D unclear. The germline CDR1 and CDR2 sequences are SEHNR and FQNEAQ (reference sequence). V lost 3 bases and J lost 5, with 4 bases in between. The CDR3 covers 12 residues. CDR3 bases: TGTGCCAGCAGCTTTGTTACCGGGGAGCTGTTTTTT. This codes for CASSFVTGELFF.

The chain uses TRBV19 and TRBJ2-7, with TRBD1 identical over 10 bases. The germline V gene has CDR1 LNHDA and CDR2 SQIVND (reference sequence). The CDR3 sequence is 15 residues long. J gave up 4 bases and V 5 bases, and 8 bases lay outside the gene matches. The chain's CDR3 is CASSLPGQGSYEQYF. The CDR3 nucleotides are TGTGCCAGTAGTCTCCCGGGACAGGGGTCGTACGAGCAGTACTTC.

This clone appeared a few times. CDR3 sequence: CASSEQTEAFF. The CDR3 nucleotides are TGTGCCAGCAGTGAGCAGACTGAAGCTTTCTTT. The genes are TRBV6-1 and TRBJ1-1; D ambiguous. The germline V gene has CDR1 MNHNS and CDR2 SASEGT. There are 11 residues in the CDR3. The V end was cut by 3 bases, the J end by 5 bases, with 4 bases between.

The chain is built from TRBV18 and TRBJ1-1; 7 bases match TRBD1. The CDR3 is made up of 13 amino acids. V lost 1 base and J lost 6; bases outside the gene matches: 2. Germline V CDR1 and CDR2: KGHSH, LQKENI. In DNA, the CDR3 is TGTGCCAGCTCACCACAGCAGGGGGCTGAAGCTTTCTTT. Its protein is CASSPQQGAEAFF. The full variable domain, with the rest looked up from reference TRBV18 and TRBJ1-1, is NAGVMQNPRHLVRRRGQEARLRCSPMKGHSHVYWYRQLPEEGLKFMVYLQKENIIDESGMPKERFSAEFPKEGPSILRIQQVVRGDSAAYFCASSPQQGAEAFFGQGTRLTVV.

This chain connects TRBV6-5 to TRBJ1-1; D possibly corresponds to TRBD1 (5 bases). CDR1 is MNHEY, CDR2 SVGAGI, per germline. Trimming cost V 7 bases and J 6 bases, with 21 bases left between them. This CDR3 is 15 amino acids long. CDR3 protein: CASIPFSMGTAEAFF. The CDR3 nucleotides are TGTGCCAGCATCCCCTTTTCGATGGGGACCGCTGAAGCTTTCTTT.

The rearrangement joins TRBV7-3 to TRBJ1-1; D unresolved. CDR3 length: 13 amino acids. CDR1 is SGHTA and CDR2 is FQGTGA in the germline V gene. V was pared by 2 bases and J by 1 base, with 5 bases between. Written as DNA, the CDR3 is TGTGCCAGCAGCTTAGCAAGGAACACTGAAGCTTTCTTT. It translates to CASSLARNTEAFF.

This chain links TRBV28 with TRBJ2-5; D is uncertain. This CDR3 region has 11 residues. V gave up 5 bases and J gave up 3 bases, with 4 bases separating them. The germline gives CDR1 MDHEN, CDR2 SYDVKM. As DNA, the CDR3 is TGTGCCAGCAGTCTAGAAGAGACCCAGTACTTC. Protein sequence: CASSLEETQYF.

The rearrangement uses TRBV27 and TRBJ1-2; D possibly corresponds to TRBD1 (6 bases). Germline CDR1 and CDR2: MNHEY and SMNVEV (reference sequence). Trimming took off 6 bases at V and 4 bases at J, with 18 bases between the two ends. CDR3 length: 15 residues. As DNA, the CDR3 is TGTGCCAGCAGGAGGGAGACAGGAGACTCCTATGGCTACACCTTC. This translates into CASRRETGDSYGYTF.

The chain uses TRBV9 and TRBJ2-3; 9 bases match TRBD2. CDR3 size: 17 residues. Losses at the gene ends were 4 bases for V and 1 base for J; bases not matched to a gene: 10. In germline, CDR1 is SGDLS, CDR2 YYNGEE. Written as DNA, the CDR3 is TGTGCCAGCAGCAGAAATTTAGCGGGGGCCGGCACAGATACGCAGTATTTT. This gives the protein CASSRNLAGAGTDTQYF. Based on the CDR3 plus reference TRBV9 and TRBJ2-3, the full variable domain is DSGVTQTPKHLITATGQRVTLRCSPRSGDLSVYWYQQSLDQGLQFLIQYYNGEERAKGNILERFSAQQFPDLHSELNLSSLELGDSALYFCASSRNLAGAGTDTQYFGPGTRLTVL.

The chain couples TRBV7-3 to TRBJ2-1; 9 nucleotides agree with TRBD2. CDR3 length: 19 amino acids. The trim removed 0 bases at V and 6 bases at J, leaving 15 bases unmatched. Germline CDR1 SGHTA, CDR2 FQGTGA. The CDR3 here is CASSLTPSLRLAGSNEQFF. CDR3 coding DNA: TGTGCCAGCAGCTTAACCCCCTCCTTAAGGCTAGCGGGGTCCAATGAGCAGTTCTTC.

The CDR3 nucleotides are TGTGCCAGCTTGTCGGGGACAGGGGATCAGCCCCAGCATTTT. Protein sequence: CASLSGTGDQPQHF. The chain has TRBV7-8 and TRBJ1-5; 10 nucleotides agree with TRBD1. Germline CDR1 is SGHVS and CDR2 is FQNEAQ. CDR3 length: 14 residues. With 8 bases clipped from V and 5 bases from J, the junction kept 6 bases outside the gene matches. Drawing the rest from reference TRBV7-8 and TRBJ1-5, the complete variable domain is GAGVSQSPRYKVAKRGQDVALRCDPISGHVSLFWYQQALGQGPEFLTYFQNEAQLDKSGLPSDRFFAERPEGSVSTLKIQRTQQEDSAVYLCASLSGTGDQPQHFGDGTRLSIL.

The genes are TRBV5-4 and TRBJ2-7; weak D call: TRBD2 (6 bases). Per germline, CDR1 SGHNT and CDR2 YYREEE (reference sequence). Trimming removed 4 bases from V and 4 bases from J, with 9 bases in between. The CDR3 extends over 12 amino acids. The CDR3 sequence is CASSLGLYEQYF. CDR3 DNA: TGTGCCAGCAGCCTGGGACTGTACGAGCAGTACTTC. Supplemented by reference TRBV5-4 and TRBJ2-7, the full variable domain reads ETGVTQSPTHLIKTRGQQVTLRCSSQSGHNTVSWYQQALGQGPQFIFQYYREEENGRGNFPPRFSGLQFPNYSSELNVNALELDDSALYLCASSLGLYEQYFGPGTRLTVT.

The chain recombines TRBV27 with TRBJ2-7; 10 positions agree with TRBD1. V lost 5 bases and J lost 6; bases outside the gene matches: 4. This CDR3 is built from 13 residues. Germline V gene data show CDR1 as MNHEY and CDR2 as SMNVEV (reference sequence). CDR3 in DNA: TGTGCCAGCAGTAACAGGGACAGGGGCGAGCAGTACTTC. Its translation is CASSNRDRGEQYF.

The chain has TRBV27 and TRBJ1-1; D uncertain. Looked up from germline, CDR1 is MNHEY and CDR2 is SMNVEV (reference sequence). The CDR3 is made up of 12 amino acids. V gave up 7 bases and J gave up 0 bases, with 6 bases separating them. CDR3 residues: CASTNMNTEAFF. In DNA form, the CDR3 reads TGTGCCAGCACCAACATGAACACTGAAGCTTTCTTT.

This chain joins TRBV7-6 and TRBJ1-1; TRBD1 is a possible D gene (6 bases). The ends were cut back, 1 base at V and 3 bases at J, with 9 bases in the middle. The CDR3 is 14 residues long. Germline V gives CDR1 SGHVS, CDR2 FNYEAQ. The CDR3 nucleotides are TGTGCCAGCAGCTTAGGGGGGGCACACACTGAAGCTTTCTTT. The encoded protein is CASSLGGAHTEAFF.

The chain recombines TRBV6-9 with TRBJ1-2; D is undetermined. V dropped 2 bases and J dropped 9 bases, with 22 bases sitting between them. The CDR3 contains 16 residues. Looked up from germline, CDR1 is MNHGY and CDR2 is SVAAGI. The CDR3 reads CASSYIGALGRLSYTF. The CDR3 coding sequence is TGTGCCAGCAGTTATATCGGTGCCCTAGGCCGCCTTAGCTACACCTTC.

The J gene is TRBJ2-1, the V gene TRBV6-4; 7 nucleotides match TRBD1. In germline, CDR1 is MRHNA, CDR2 SNTAGT. The CDR3 contains 12 residues. The ends lost 5 bases at V and 10 bases at J; junction bases unmatched: 5. Written as DNA, the CDR3 is TGTGCCAGCAGTCAGGGGGTTGGGGAGCAGTTCTTC. Translating it yields CASSQGVGEQFF.

This rearrangement joins TRBV7-8 to TRBJ2-7, with 10 bases matching TRBD2. The V gene end was trimmed by 5 bases and the J gene end by 6 bases; junction bases not matched to a gene: 7. The CDR3 extends over 14 amino acids. CDR1 and CDR2 from the germline V gene are SGHVS and FQNEAQ. The CDR3 sequence is CASSQRVAGGEQYF. CDR3 bases: TGTGCCAGCAGCCAGCGGGTAGCGGGAGGCGAGCAGTACTTC. Filled out from reference TRBV7-8 and TRBJ2-7, the complete variable domain reads GAGVSQSPRYKVAKRGQDVALRCDPISGHVSLFWYQQALGQGPEFLTYFQNEAQLDKSGLPSDRFFAERPEGSVSTLKIQRTQQEDSAVYLCASSQRVAGGEQYFGPGTRLTVT.

This sequence joins TRBV3-1 (or the pseudogene TRBV3-2) and TRBJ2-3; 10 bases line up with TRBD2. The germline V gene encodes CDR1 LGHDT and CDR2 YNNKEL (reference sequence). V trimming: 3 bases; J trimming: 2 bases; junction bases outside the gene matches: 5. The CDR3 length is 16 residues. The CDR3 coding sequence is TGTGCCAGCAGCCAGATCCTAGCGGGGGCCACAGATACGCAGTATTTT. Translated, it gives CASSQILAGATDTQYF.

The chain employs TRBV11-2 and TRBJ1-2; D possibly corresponds to TRBD1 (5 bases). Germline loops: CDR1 SGHAT, CDR2 FQNNGV. The CDR3 is 15 amino acids. V dropped 5 bases and J dropped 8 bases, with 21 bases sitting between them. In DNA form, the CDR3 reads TGTGCCAGCAGCGGACACGGGGCCACTCCCTACGGCTACACCTTC. Protein: CASSGHGATPYGYTF.

V usage is TRBV4-2 and J usage is TRBJ1-2; 7 nucleotides line up with TRBD1. V shed 3 bases and J 5 bases; nucleotides not matched to a gene: 9. The length of the CDR3 is 15 residues. Germline CDR1 LGHNA, CDR2 YNFKEQ. CDR3 sequence reads: CASSQGGGGGYGYTF. In DNA, the CDR3 is TGTGCCAGCAGCCAGGGGGGAGGGGGCGGGTATGGCTACACCTTC.